This TCR beta chain was retrieved from a study of cytomegalovirus exposure and HLA in healthy donors. The CDR3 totals 15 residues. CDR1 ENHRY and CDR2 SYGVKD come from the germline V gene. Trimming stripped 0 bases from V and 2 bases from J, with 8 bases between. PCR involved 60 Vbeta and 13 Jbeta primers. Sequenced by immunoSEQ multiplex PCR; TCRdb stores in-frame clones only, minus some. The data show fewer than 250,000 clones, 81% seen once. The genes are TRBV10-3 and TRBJ2-1; D unresolved. The sample consisted of PBMCs. The source is a man aged 40-55 years in good health and CMV-seropositive. The CDR3 region is CAISESLLTYNEQFF. CDR3 bases: TGTGCCATCAGTGAGTCATTACTCACCTACAATGAGCAGTTCTTC.